This TCR beta chain appears in the sequencing data of a study of CD8+CD57+ T cells in acquired aplastic anemia. Study-wide background: The sorted CD4+ and CD8+ cells yielded an average about 3.5 ug of DNA. About 9.8 million reads, on average, were obtained for CD4+ cells from healthy donors.

The study profiled TCR beta VDJ and CDR3 using genomic DNA as template. TCRdb ran MiXCR on the reads and lists one entry per CDR3 protein. This sample carries fewer than 100,000 distinct CDR3 sequences, around 44% of them seen once, and the ten largest clones take around 63%. The CDR3 contains 14 residues. V dropped 1 base and J dropped 6 bases, with 9 bases sitting between them. This clonotype was found a few times. Sequenced: sorted CD4+, CD8+, or CD8+CD57+ T cells (not recorded which) from PBMCs. The TCR sequence derives from a human donor in good health, serving as a control. The chain couples TRBV12-3 or TRBV12-4 to TRBJ2-2, with D hard to call. CDR3 sequence (DNA): TGTGCCAGCAGTTTAGTTCTAGGCTCCGGGGAGCTGTTTTTT. Translation: CASSLVLGSGELFF.